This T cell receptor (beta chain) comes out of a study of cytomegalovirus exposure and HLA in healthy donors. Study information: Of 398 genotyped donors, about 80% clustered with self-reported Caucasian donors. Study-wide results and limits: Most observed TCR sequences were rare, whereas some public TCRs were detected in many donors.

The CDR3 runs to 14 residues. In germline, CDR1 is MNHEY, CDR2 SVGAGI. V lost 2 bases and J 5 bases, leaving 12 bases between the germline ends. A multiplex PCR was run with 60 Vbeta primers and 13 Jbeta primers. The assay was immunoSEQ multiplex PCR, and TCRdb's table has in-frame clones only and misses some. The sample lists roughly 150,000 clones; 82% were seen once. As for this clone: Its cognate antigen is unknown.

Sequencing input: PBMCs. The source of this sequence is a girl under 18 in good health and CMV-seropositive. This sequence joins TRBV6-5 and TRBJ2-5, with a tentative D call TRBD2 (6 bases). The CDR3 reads CASSYGTHKETQYF. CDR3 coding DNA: TGTGCCAGCAGTTACGGGACTCACAAGGAGACCCAGTACTTC.